The 14 T cell receptor beta chains below were found in one sample sequenced in a study of identical twins. TCRdb reprocessed the 5' RACE reads via MiXCR and lists one record per CDR3 protein. Seen here are roughly 250,000 distinct CDR3 sequences, around 15% observed once, and the top ten hold around 8.9%. The sequencing sample was made of memory (CD45RO+) T cells sorted from blood. These receptors originate from a woman between 18 and 29 years old in good health.

This clonotype was found a few times. This chain connects TRBV2 to TRBJ1-1, with 10 bases fitting TRBD1. This CDR3 contains 11 residues. The germline V gene encodes CDR1 SNHLY and CDR2 FYNNEI. Germline trimming cut 11 bases from V and 3 bases from J; bases unmatched to any gene: 0. In DNA, the CDR3 is TGTGCCGGGACAGGGGACACTGAAGCTTTCTTT. This encodes CAGTGDTEAFF.

A few counts support this clonotype. This rearrangement joins TRBV3-1 to TRBJ1-1; 10 bases map to TRBD1. The germline V gene has CDR1 LGHDT and CDR2 YNNKEL (reference sequence). Trimming cost V 1 base and J 5 bases; bases outside gene matches: 4. This CDR3 has 15 amino acids. The CDR3 nucleotides read TGTGCCAGCAGCCAAGGGGACAGGGGAAGGACTGAAGCTTTCTTT. It yields the protein CASSQGDRGRTEAFF.

The chain links TRBV9 to TRBJ2-1, with 9 bases matching TRBD2. Trimming took 4 bases from V and 2 from J; bases not matched to a gene: 4. The CDR3 contains 15 residues. Germline CDR1 and CDR2: SGDLS and YYNGEE. The CDR3 coding sequence is TGTGCCAGCAGCCCCTGGACTAGCGCCTACAATGAGCAGTTCTTC. Its translation is CASSPWTSAYNEQFF.

In DNA form, the CDR3 reads TGTGCCAGCAGCTTAGTCCAGGGGTACGGGGAGCTGTTTTTT. Its translation is CASSLVQGYGELFF. This sequence joins TRBV7-2 and TRBJ2-2, with D possibly TRBD1 on 6 matching bases. The germline V gene has CDR1 SGHTA and CDR2 FQGNSA. The germline V and J ends were trimmed by 1 base and 7 bases, with 10 bases remaining between them. This CDR3 region has 14 residues.

The chain has TRBV27 and TRBJ2-2; no clear D gene. V lost 0 bases to trimming and J lost 13 bases, with 9 bases between them. In germline, CDR1 is MNHEY, CDR2 SMNVEV (reference sequence). CDR3 length equals 12 residues. CDR3 nucleotide sequence: TGTGCCAGCAGTTTATCGTCCCCGGGGCTGTTTTTT. It specifies CASSLSSPGLFF.

This chain joins TRBV6-4 and TRBJ2-3; D possibly matches TRBD1 or TRBD2 (5 bases each). V dropped 5 bases and J dropped 2 bases, with 14 bases sitting between them. CDR3 size: 15 residues. The germline V gene has CDR1 MRHNA and CDR2 SNTAGT. The CDR3 bases are TGTGCCAGCAGTCCTCTAGGGACCCCCACAGATACGCAGTATTTT. As protein: CASSPLGTPTDTQYF.

This clonotype was found a few times. J is TRBJ2-2 and V is TRBV6-1, with D perhaps matching TRBD1 (6 bases). The CDR3 contains 16 residues. V gave up 2 bases and J gave up 1 base, with 11 bases separating them. Germline values: CDR1 MNHNS, CDR2 SASEGT. CDR3: CASSETPGQNTGELFF. The CDR3 DNA is TGTGCCAGCAGTGAAACCCCGGGACAGAACACCGGGGAGCTGTTTTTT.

V usage is TRBV4-2 and J usage is TRBJ2-5; the D call may be TRBD1 or TRBD2 (6 bases each). Germline V CDR1 and CDR2: LGHNA, YNFKEQ. CDR3 length: 17 amino acids. Between the trimmed V and J ends, which lost 1 base and 2 bases, there was a span of 17 bases. CDR3 coding DNA: TGTGCCAGCAGCCAAGCCTCGGCCCGGGGGCATCAAGAGACCCAGTACTTC. Translating gives CASSQASARGHQETQYF.

The chain is built from TRBV12-3 or TRBV12-4 and TRBJ2-3; tentatively, D is TRBD1 or TRBD2 (5 bases each). V was cut by 1 base and J by 4 bases, with 9 bases left in between. The CDR3 extends over 14 amino acids. The CDR3 spells CASSLGGSADTQYF. DNA for the CDR3: TGTGCCAGCAGTTTAGGGGGGAGCGCAGATACGCAGTATTTT.

This clonotype was counted a few times. The rearrangement joins TRBV6-5 to TRBJ2-1, with a tentative D call TRBD1 (5 bases). The V and J ends lost 0 bases and 10 bases respectively, with 10 bases between them. The CDR3 length is 13 residues. Germline-derived CDR1 and CDR2 are MNHEY and SVGAGI. DNA of the CDR3: TGTGCCAGCAGTTACTCGCACAGGCAGGAGCAGTTCTTC. Translation: CASSYSHRQEQFF.

This clonotype was counted a few times. CDR3 nucleotides: TGTGCCAGCACTCCACCCACCGGCACAGATACGCAGTATTTT. Encoded protein: CASTPPTGTDTQYF. The chain employs TRBV6-1 and TRBJ2-3, with unresolved D. V was clipped by 7 bases and J by 1 base, with 12 bases between them. CDR1 MNHNS and CDR2 SASEGT come from the germline V gene. The CDR3 is 14 residues long.

This clonotype has just a few counts. V usage is TRBV5-1 and J usage is TRBJ2-7; D unresolved. CDR1 and CDR2 (germline): SGHRS, YFSETQ. This CDR3 contains 15 residues. V lost 0 bases to trimming and J lost 3 bases, with 13 bases between them. CDR3 loop: CASSLEPPPYYEQYF. In DNA, the CDR3 is TGCGCCAGCAGCTTGGAACCCCCTCCTTACTACGAGCAGTACTTC.

This clonotype was recorded a few times. The chain combines TRBV29-1 with TRBJ2-7; 7 bases are a match to TRBD2. Trimming took 0 bases from V and 5 from J; bases not matched to a gene: 10. Germline loops: CDR1 SQVTM, CDR2 ANQGSEA. This CDR3 is 15 amino acids long. CDR3 nucleotides: TGCAGCGTTGAAGATGTGGCGACGGGGGGAAACGAGCAGTACTTC. Protein product: CSVEDVATGGNEQYF.

This clonotype was counted at least ten times. The J gene is TRBJ2-2, the V gene TRBV7-9; D remains ambiguous. The germline V gene has CDR1 SEHNR and CDR2 FQNEAQ (reference sequence). This CDR3 is 13 amino acids long. V was trimmed by 5 bases and J by 4 bases, leaving 8 bases between them. The CDR3 region is CASSPQVTGELFF. CDR3 coding DNA: TGTGCCAGCAGCCCACAAGTCACCGGGGAGCTGTTTTTT.